The clone carrying this T cell receptor (beta chain) was seen only a few times. Its antigen remains unidentified. The sample originates from a study of blood T cells in healthy people across ages. Study summary: Capturing about one barcoded beta molecule per two T cells was achieved by template switching. Study results and caveats: When set beside aged donors, long-lived donors presented more naive CD4+ cells and higher diversity.

Healthy individuals of Caucasian origin from Russia, aged roughly 6 to 90, served as donors. In each sample, at least 7 million PBMCs were isolated. The CDR3 totals 15 residues. The ends lost 1 base at V and 6 bases at J; junction bases unmatched: 1. For the second PCR, which ran for about 6 to 11 cycles, a sample-barcoded 5' primer and a J-beta primer mix were used. In TCRdb, the 5' RACE reads were re-called with MiXCR into one record per CDR3 protein. The top ten clones hold approximately 40% of a sample with fewer than 950,000 distinct CDR3 sequences, roughly 53% of them seen once. The J gene is TRBJ1-6, the V gene TRBV12-3 or TRBV12-4; the match to TRBD1 covers 9 bases. The sample comprised blood. The TCR sequence derives from a man at least 80 years old in good health. This CDR3 is CASSLGGQGNSPLHF. DNA for the CDR3: TGTGCCAGCAGTTTAGGGGGACAGGGTAATTCACCCCTCCACTTT.